This T cell receptor (beta chain) was captured in a study of cytomegalovirus exposure and HLA in healthy donors. General study points: A later analysis found most CMV-associated TCR beta chains apparently HLA-restricted. TRBV6-2, TRBV6-3 and some other V segments were unresolvable in 87-base-pair reads.

With respect to this clone: Its antigen is unknown.

The V and J ends lost 5 bases and 10 bases respectively, with 15 bases between them. The CDR3 length is 13 residues. Germline V gives CDR1 SGHTA, CDR2 FQGNSA. The PCR ran on 60 Vbeta and 13 Jbeta primers. Here immunoSEQ multiplex PCR was the method, and the copy in TCRdb shows in-frame clones only, minus some. Here the sample spans just under 150,000 clones, around 86% being singletons. The receptor's source is a woman aged 25 to 39 in good health and CMV-seronegative. Sequencing was done on a sample of PBMCs. V gene TRBV7-2 combines with J gene TRBJ2-1; D is unresolved. CDR3 bases: TGTGCCAGCAGCCTCCATGGCCTGTCCGAGCAGTTCTTC. Translated: CASSLHGLSEQFF.